Shown below are 25 T cell receptor beta chains from a single sample sequenced in a study of blood T cell repertoires in COVID-19. TCRdb's copy holds only in-frame clones and misses some; the assay was immunoSEQ multiplex PCR. The repertoire holds over 150,000 clones, with 91% as singletons. Sequencing was carried out using peripheral blood. The receptors shown here come from a man aged 45-65 years with acute or convalescent COVID-19.

The rearrangement joins TRBV21-1 to TRBJ2-1; TRBD2 was called by the table and not checked on the DNA. TRBV21-1 counts as a pseudogene. CDR3 size: 13 residues. CDR3 amino acids: CASSEGGGREQFF. The CDR3 nucleotides are TGTGCCAGCAGCGAAGGGGGAGGGCGTGAGCAGTTCTTC.

This clone is a singleton in its sample. The genes are TRBV20-1 and TRBJ1-4; no definite D call. The CDR3 totals 11 residues. The germline V gene encodes CDR1 DFQATT and CDR2 SNEGSKA (reference sequence). V lost 6 bases and J 8 bases, leaving 10 bases between the germline ends. The CDR3, as DNA: TGCAGTGCAAGCTTAAGCGAAAAACTGTTTTTT. Its translation is CSASLSEKLFF.

The J gene is TRBJ2-7, the V gene TRBV7-2; the match to TRBD1 covers 7 bases. Germline V gene lookup returns CDR1 SGHTA and CDR2 FQGNSA. CDR3 length: 13 amino acids. V lost 5 bases, J lost 5 bases, and 6 bases stayed unmatched. Written as DNA, the CDR3 is TGTGCCAGCAGCGTAGACAGGGACCACGAGCAGTACTTC. This codes for CASSVDRDHEQYF.

This clone was picked up one time. This same CDR3 is encoded by further DNA sequences in the sample. The V call is TRBV6-1, the J call TRBJ2-7; 8 bases map to TRBD1. The CDR3 is made up of 15 amino acids. J gave up 4 bases and V 1 base, and 6 bases lay outside the gene matches. CDR1 and CDR2 from the germline V gene are MNHNS and SASEGT. CDR3 sequence: CASSEGQGASYEQYF. Here the CDR3 DNA reads TGTGCCAGCAGTGAAGGGCAGGGGGCTTCGTACGAGCAGTACTTC.

The rearrangement uses TRBV28 and TRBJ2-7; D perhaps matches TRBD1 (5 bases). The CDR3 is made up of 12 amino acids. Germline V gives CDR1 MDHEN, CDR2 SYDVKM. Trimming removed 6 bases from V and 6 bases from J, with 12 bases in between. CDR3 DNA sequence: TGTGCCAGCAGCCTCAGGGTTAGCGAGCAGTACTTC. Its protein is CASSLRVSEQYF.

The V and J genes are TRBV5-5 and TRBJ2-1; tentative D call: TRBD2 (7 bases). CDR1 and CDR2 (germline): SGHKS, YYEKEE (reference sequence). CDR3 length: 14 residues. V shed 7 bases and J shed 6 bases, with 17 bases lying between them. For the CDR3, the DNA is TGTGCCAGCGGGGGGGGCCCTAGGTCCAATGAGCAGTTCTTC. Its protein is CASGGGPRSNEQFF.

The rearrangement uses TRBV4-3 and TRBJ1-2; no definite D call. The CDR3 is 14 residues long. The germline V gene encodes CDR1 LGHNA and CDR2 YSLEER. V shed 0 bases and J shed 1 base, with 6 bases lying between them. The CDR3 loop reads CASSQDSLNYGYTF. The CDR3 bases are TGCGCCAGCAGCCAAGATTCCCTTAACTATGGCTACACCTTC.

The rearrangement uses TRBV6-5 and TRBJ1-2; possibly TRBD1 for D (5 bases). This CDR3 is 11 amino acids long. CDR1 and CDR2 (germline): MNHEY, SVGAGI. The V and J ends lost 8 bases and 4 bases respectively, with 8 bases between them. CDR3 sequence: CASRGGYGYTF. For the CDR3, the DNA is TGTGCCAGCCGGGGGGGCTATGGCTACACCTTC.

The chain links TRBV24-1 to TRBJ2-1; the match to TRBD2 covers 10 bases. CDR3 length: 14 amino acids. Trimming at V came to 8 bases and at J to 6 bases, leaving 6 bases not matched to a gene. CDR1 and CDR2 from the germline V gene are KGHDR and SFDVKD. The CDR3 DNA reads as TGTGCCACCACGCCTAGCGGGAGTGGCAATGAGCAGTTCTTC. Protein sequence: CATTPSGSGNEQFF.

The chain links TRBV18 to TRBJ2-5, with 10 bases aligning to TRBD1. Germline values: CDR1 KGHSH, CDR2 LQKENI. The CDR3 consists of 15 residues. With V trimmed by 0 bases and J by 5 bases, 3 bases remained unmatched. The CDR3 is CASSPPSTGGETQYF. As DNA, the CDR3 is TGTGCCAGCTCACCACCTTCGACAGGGGGCGAGACCCAGTACTTC.

The chain recombines TRBV10-3 with TRBJ2-2; 7 bases map to TRBD1. CDR1 and CDR2 from the germline V gene are ENHRY and SYGVKD. CDR3 length: 14 residues. The V and J ends lost 9 bases and 4 bases, in that order; junction bases with no gene match: 8. CDR3 DNA: TGTGCCATTCAATCGACAGGGCCCACCGGGGAGCTGTTTTTT. It is translated as CAIQSTGPTGELFF.

The CDR3 is CATSVVIAGGKKAYEQYV. CDR3 coding DNA: TGTGCCACCAGTGTTGTAATAGCGGGGGGCAAAAAGGCCTACGAGCAGTACGTC. The rearrangement links TRBV24-1 to TRBJ2-7, with 10 bases identical to TRBD2. Losses at the gene ends were 5 bases for V and 2 bases for J; bases not matched to a gene: 14. The CDR3 has 18 amino acids. In germline, CDR1 is KGHDR, CDR2 SFDVKD.

This clone came up once. The genes are TRBV30 and TRBJ2-5, with a weak D call TRBD2 (6 bases). There are 12 residues in the CDR3. The ends were cut back, 1 base at V and 5 bases at J, with 8 bases in the middle. Germline values: CDR1 GTSNPN, CDR2 SVGIG (reference sequence). CDR3 residues: CAWSEGTETQYF. Here the CDR3 DNA reads TGTGCCTGGAGTGAAGGGACTGAGACCCAGTACTTC.

As concerns this clone: A much larger clone differs from this one at a single base, so this may be a read error. Other DNA sequences in the same sample also yield this CDR3. CDR3 sequence: CASSVGGGSDTQYF. The DNA for the CDR3 is TGTGCCAGTAGCGTAGGCGGGGGCTCAGATACGCAGTATTTT. The chain combines TRBV9 with TRBJ2-3; tentatively, D is TRBD2 (7 bases). The germline gives CDR1 SGDLS, CDR2 YYNGEE. This CDR3 is built from 14 residues.

The chain combines TRBV11-3 with TRBJ2-2; 8 nucleotides align to TRBD2. Germline V gene lookup returns CDR1 SGHNT and CDR2 YENEEA. The V segment lost 3 bases and the J segment 5 bases; nucleotides outside the gene matches: 5. The CDR3 covers 15 residues. The CDR3 coding sequence is TGTGCCAGCAGCTTGGCGGGGGGATCAACCGGGGAGCTGTTTTTT. This encodes CASSLAGGSTGELFF.

The chain employs TRBV6-4 and TRBJ2-1, with 13 nucleotides matching TRBD2. The V segment lost 4 bases and the J segment 5 bases; nucleotides outside the gene matches: 5. The CDR3 runs to 16 residues. Germline lookup yields CDR1 MRHNA and CDR2 SNTAGT. Here the CDR3 DNA reads TGTGCCAGCAGTGGCCACGGGACTAGCGGGGACAATGAGCAGTTCTTC. It yields the protein CASSGHGTSGDNEQFF.

The rearrangement joins TRBV4-2 to TRBJ2-5, with 7 bases matching TRBD2. CDR1 is LGHNA and CDR2 is YNFKEQ in the germline V gene. The CDR3 contains 16 residues. V lost 0 bases and J lost 4; bases outside the gene matches: 8. The CDR3 here is CASSQDLWGGRETQYF. DNA of the CDR3: TGTGCCAGCAGCCAAGATTTGTGGGGGGGAAGAGAGACCCAGTACTTC.

This sequence joins TRBV5-1 and TRBJ2-7; a possible D gene is TRBD2 (6 bases). Germline assignment: CDR1 SGHRS and CDR2 YFSETQ. V lost 0 bases and J lost 7, with 23 bases in between. CDR3 length: 17 amino acids. CDR3: CASSLGPLNRLDPEQYF. The CDR3 DNA reads as TGCGCCAGCAGCTTGGGGCCTCTCAACAGACTAGATCCTGAGCAGTACTTC. Complete variable domain (other parts from reference TRBV5-1 and TRBJ2-7): KAGVTQTPRYLIKTRGQQVTLSCSPISGHRSVSWYQQTPGQGLQFLFEYFSETQRNKGNFPGRFSGRQFSNSRSEMNVSTLELGDSALYLCASSLGPLNRLDPEQYFGPGTRLTVT.

CDR3 nucleotide sequence: TGTGCCAGCAGCCAAGATCCCGTTTCGATAGCGGGAGGGGGCAGGGAGCAGTTCTTC. Amino acid sequence: CASSQDPVSIAGGGREQFF. The chain has TRBV3-1 (or the pseudogene TRBV3-2) and TRBJ2-1; 11 nucleotides line up with TRBD2. With 0 bases clipped from V and 10 bases from J, the junction kept 17 bases outside the gene matches. CDR3 length: 19 residues. The V gene's germline CDR1 is LGHDT and CDR2 YNNKEL (reference sequence).

This chain joins TRBV28 and TRBJ2-3, with a possible D match to TRBD2 (5 bases). This CDR3 contains 15 residues. With 6 bases removed from V and 2 bases from J, the gap between germline ends came to 15 bases. Germline CDR1 reads MDHEN; CDR2 reads SYDVKM. The CDR3 protein is CASRPSRTFTDTQYF. Written as DNA, the CDR3 is TGTGCCAGCAGACCCTCTCGGACTTTCACAGATACGCAGTATTTT.

The chain's CDR3 is CASSLGSNNEQFF. Here the CDR3 DNA reads TGCGCCAGCAGCTTGGGTAGTAACAATGAGCAGTTCTTC. V is TRBV5-1 and J is TRBJ2-1; D unclear. The V gene's germline CDR1 is SGHRS and CDR2 YFSETQ. There are 13 residues in the CDR3. V was cut by 0 bases and J by 5 bases, with 6 bases left in between.

This clone was found a few times. An end of the junction differs from the germline gene, which may be a read error. The gene calls are TRBV2 and TRBJ1-5, with no clear D. Germline assignment: CDR1 SNHLY and CDR2 FYNNEI. The length of the CDR3 is 13 residues. CDR3 sequence (DNA): TGTGCCAGCAGGTGGGAGGGAAATCGGCCCCAGCATTTT. It yields the protein CASRWEGNRPQHF.

The chain recombines TRBV9 with TRBJ2-5; 10 bases are a match to TRBD2. The CDR3 extends over 16 amino acids. V trimming: 0 bases; J trimming: 3 bases; junction bases outside the gene matches: 5. CDR1 is SGDLS and CDR2 is YYNGEE in the germline V gene. The CDR3 DNA follows: TGTGCCAGCAGCGTAGGGCCTAGCGGGGGAGAAGAGACCCAGTACTTC. Protein sequence: CASSVGPSGGEETQYF.

The chain recombines TRBV11-2 with TRBJ1-5; tentative D call: TRBD1 (6 bases). The germline V and J ends were trimmed by 1 base and 0 bases, with 7 bases remaining between them. CDR3 size: 15 residues. Germline V gene sequence: CDR1 SGHAT, CDR2 FQNNGV. The CDR3 loop reads CASSLGTVSNQPQHF. CDR3 nucleotides: TGTGCCAGCAGCTTAGGGACAGTTAGCAATCAGCCCCAGCATTTT.

This clone was seen just once. The chain joins TRBV5-5 to TRBJ1-3; D gene ambiguous. The CDR3 covers 17 residues. Germline CDR1 SGHKS, CDR2 YYEKEE (reference sequence). The ends were cut back, 0 bases at V and 1 base at J, with 14 bases in the middle. The CDR3 here is CASSLVLGKLSGNTIYF. CDR3 coding DNA: TGTGCCAGCAGCTTGGTTCTCGGGAAGTTGTCTGGAAACACCATATATTTT.